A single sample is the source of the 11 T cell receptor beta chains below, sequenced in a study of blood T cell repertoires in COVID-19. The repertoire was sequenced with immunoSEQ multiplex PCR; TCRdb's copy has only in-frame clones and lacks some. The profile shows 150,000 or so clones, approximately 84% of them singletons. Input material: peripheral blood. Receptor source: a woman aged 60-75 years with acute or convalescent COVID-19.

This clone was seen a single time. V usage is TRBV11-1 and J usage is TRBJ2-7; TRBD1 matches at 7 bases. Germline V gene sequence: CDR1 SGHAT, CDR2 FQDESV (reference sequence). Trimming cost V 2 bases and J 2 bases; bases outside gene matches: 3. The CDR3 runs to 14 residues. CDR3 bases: TGTGCCAGCAGCTTAAGACAGGGAGCCTACGAGCAGTACTTC. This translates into CASSLRQGAYEQYF.

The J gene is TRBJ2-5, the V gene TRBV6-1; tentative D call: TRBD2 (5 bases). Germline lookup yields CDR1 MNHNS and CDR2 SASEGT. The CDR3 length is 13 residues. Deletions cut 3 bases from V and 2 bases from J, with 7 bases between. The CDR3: CASSDGLQETQYF. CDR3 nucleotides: TGTGCCAGCAGTGATGGACTTCAAGAGACCCAGTACTTC.

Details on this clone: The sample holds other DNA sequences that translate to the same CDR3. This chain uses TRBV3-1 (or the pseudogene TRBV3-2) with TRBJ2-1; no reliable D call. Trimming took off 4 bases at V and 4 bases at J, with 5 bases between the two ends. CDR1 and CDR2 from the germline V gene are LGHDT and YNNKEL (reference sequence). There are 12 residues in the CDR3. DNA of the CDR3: TGTGCCAGCAGCCCGAGATACAATGAGCAGTTCTTC. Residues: CASSPRYNEQFF.

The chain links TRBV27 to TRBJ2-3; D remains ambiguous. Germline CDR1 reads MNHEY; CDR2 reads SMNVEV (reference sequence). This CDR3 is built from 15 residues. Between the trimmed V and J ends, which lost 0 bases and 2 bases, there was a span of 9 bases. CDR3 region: CASSLSPRHTDTQYF. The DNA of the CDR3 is TGTGCCAGCAGTTTATCTCCCCGACACACAGATACGCAGTATTTT.

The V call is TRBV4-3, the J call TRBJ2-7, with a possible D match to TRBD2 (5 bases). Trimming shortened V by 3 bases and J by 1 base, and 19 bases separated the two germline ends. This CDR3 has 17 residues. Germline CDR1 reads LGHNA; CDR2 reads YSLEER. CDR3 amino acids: CASSQLSPGRGSYEQYF. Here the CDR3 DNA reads TGCGCCAGCAGCCAGTTATCCCCGGGTCGAGGGTCCTACGAGCAGTACTTC.

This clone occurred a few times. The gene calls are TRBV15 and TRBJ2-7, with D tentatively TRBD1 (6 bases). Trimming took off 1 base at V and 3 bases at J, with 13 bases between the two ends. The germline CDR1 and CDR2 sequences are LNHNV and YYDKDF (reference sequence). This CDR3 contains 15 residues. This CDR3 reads CATSRAQFRGYEQYF. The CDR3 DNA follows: TGTGCCACCAGCAGAGCCCAATTCAGGGGCTACGAGCAGTACTTC.

CDR3 bases: TGTGCCACCCACCCCGGGGGGCCAGGTCAGCCCCAGCATTTT. Amino acid sequence: CATHPGGPGQPQHF. The rearrangement joins TRBV24-1 to TRBJ1-5; D may be TRBD1 (6 bases). The V and J ends lost 9 bases and 6 bases respectively, with 17 bases between them. The CDR3 extends over 14 amino acids. Germline CDR1 is KGHDR and CDR2 is SFDVKD.

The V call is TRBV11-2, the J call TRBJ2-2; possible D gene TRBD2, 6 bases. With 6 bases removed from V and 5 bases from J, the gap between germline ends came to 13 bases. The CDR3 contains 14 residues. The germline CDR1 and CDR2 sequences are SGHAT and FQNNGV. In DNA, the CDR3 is TGTGCCAGCAGACGGCGTGGGGGGACCGGGGAGCTGTTTTTT. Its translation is CASRRRGGTGELFF.

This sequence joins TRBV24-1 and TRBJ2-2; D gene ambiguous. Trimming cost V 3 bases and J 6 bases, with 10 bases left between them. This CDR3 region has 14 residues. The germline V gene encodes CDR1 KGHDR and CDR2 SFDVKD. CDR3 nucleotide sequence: TGTGCCACCAGTGATCCCCTCGTTCCCGGGGAGCTGTTTTTT. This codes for CATSDPLVPGELFF.

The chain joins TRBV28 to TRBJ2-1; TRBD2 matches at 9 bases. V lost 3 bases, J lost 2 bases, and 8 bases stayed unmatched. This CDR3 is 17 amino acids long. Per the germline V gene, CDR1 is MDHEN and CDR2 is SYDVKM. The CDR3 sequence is CASSFLGGGRAYNEQFF. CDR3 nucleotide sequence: TGTGCCAGCAGTTTCCTAGGGGGCGGGAGGGCCTACAATGAGCAGTTCTTC. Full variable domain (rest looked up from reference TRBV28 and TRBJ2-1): DVKVTQSSRYLVKRTGEKVFLECVQDMDHENMFWYRQDPGLGLRLIYFSYDVKMKEKGDIPEGYSVSREKKERFSLILESASTNQTSMYLCASSFLGGGRAYNEQFFGPGTRLTVL.

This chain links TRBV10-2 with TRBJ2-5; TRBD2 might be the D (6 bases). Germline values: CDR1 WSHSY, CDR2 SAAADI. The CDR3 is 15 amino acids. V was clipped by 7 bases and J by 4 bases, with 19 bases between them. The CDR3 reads CASKNTGESRETQYF. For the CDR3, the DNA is TGCGCCAGCAAGAACACGGGAGAATCCCGAGAGACCCAGTACTTC.